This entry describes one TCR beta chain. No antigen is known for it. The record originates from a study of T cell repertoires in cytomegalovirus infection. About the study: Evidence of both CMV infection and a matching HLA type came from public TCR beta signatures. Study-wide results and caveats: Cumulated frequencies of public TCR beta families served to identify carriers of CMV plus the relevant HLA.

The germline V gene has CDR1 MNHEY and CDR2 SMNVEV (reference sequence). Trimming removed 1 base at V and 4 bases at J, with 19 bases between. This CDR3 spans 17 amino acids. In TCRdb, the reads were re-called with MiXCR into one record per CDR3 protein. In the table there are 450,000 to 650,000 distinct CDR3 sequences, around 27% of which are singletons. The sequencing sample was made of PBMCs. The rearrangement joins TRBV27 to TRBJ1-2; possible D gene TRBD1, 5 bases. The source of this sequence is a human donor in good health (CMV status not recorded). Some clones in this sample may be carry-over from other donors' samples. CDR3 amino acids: CASSLYPQGDLLYGYTF. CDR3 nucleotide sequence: TGTGCCAGCAGTTTATATCCCCAAGGGGATCTCCTCTATGGCTACACCTTC.